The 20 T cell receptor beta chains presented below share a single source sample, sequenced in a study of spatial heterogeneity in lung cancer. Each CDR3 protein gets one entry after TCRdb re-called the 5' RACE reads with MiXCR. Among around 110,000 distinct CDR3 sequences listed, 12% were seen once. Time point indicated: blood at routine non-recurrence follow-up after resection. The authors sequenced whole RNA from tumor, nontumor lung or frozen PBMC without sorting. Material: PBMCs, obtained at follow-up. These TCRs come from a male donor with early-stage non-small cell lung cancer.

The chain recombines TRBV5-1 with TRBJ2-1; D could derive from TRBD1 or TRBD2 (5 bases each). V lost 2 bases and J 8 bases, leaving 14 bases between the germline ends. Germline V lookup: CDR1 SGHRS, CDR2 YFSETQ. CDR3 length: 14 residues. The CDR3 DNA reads TGCGCCAGCAGCTTCGGGGCCCTGGGCGATGAGCAGTTCTTC. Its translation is CASSFGALGDEQFF. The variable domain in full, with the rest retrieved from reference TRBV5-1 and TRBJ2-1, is KAGVTQTPRYLIKTRGQQVTLSCSPISGHRSVSWYQQTPGQGLQFLFEYFSETQRNKGNFPGRFSGRQFSNSRSEMNVSTLELGDSALYLCASSFGALGDEQFFGPGTRLTVL.

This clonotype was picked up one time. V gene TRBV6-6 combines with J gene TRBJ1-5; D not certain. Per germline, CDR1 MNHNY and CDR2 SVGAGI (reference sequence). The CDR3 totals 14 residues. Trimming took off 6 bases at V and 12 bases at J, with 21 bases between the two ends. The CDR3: CASSPGQSEANQHF. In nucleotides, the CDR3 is TGTGCCAGCAGCCCCGGGCAGTCGGAGGCTAACCAGCATTTT.

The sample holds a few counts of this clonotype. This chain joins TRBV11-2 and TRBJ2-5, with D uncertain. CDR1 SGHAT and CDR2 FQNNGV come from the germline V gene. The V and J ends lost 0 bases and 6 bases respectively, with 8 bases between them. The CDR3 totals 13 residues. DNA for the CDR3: TGTGCCAGCAGCTTAGATTTGCGTCAGACCCAGTACTTC. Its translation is CASSLDLRQTQYF.

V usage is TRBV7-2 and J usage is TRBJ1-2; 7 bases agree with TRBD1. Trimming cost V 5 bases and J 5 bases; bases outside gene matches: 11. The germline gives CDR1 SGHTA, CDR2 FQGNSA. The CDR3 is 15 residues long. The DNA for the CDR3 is TGTGCCAGCAGCCTATTCGCCGGGACAGCGTATGGCTACACCTTC. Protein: CASSLFAGTAYGYTF.

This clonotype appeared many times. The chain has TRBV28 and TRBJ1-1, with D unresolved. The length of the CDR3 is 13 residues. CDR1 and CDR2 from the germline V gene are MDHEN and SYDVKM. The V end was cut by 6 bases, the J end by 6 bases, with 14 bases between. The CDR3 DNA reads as TGTGCCAGCAGCCCTCTTGCTGCACCTGAAGCTTTCTTT. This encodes CASSPLAAPEAFF.

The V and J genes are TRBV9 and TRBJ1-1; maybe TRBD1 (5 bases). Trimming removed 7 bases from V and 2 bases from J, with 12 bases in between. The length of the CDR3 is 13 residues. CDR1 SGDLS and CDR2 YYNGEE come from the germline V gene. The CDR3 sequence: CASGGYPNTEAFF. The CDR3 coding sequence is TGTGCCAGCGGGGGATATCCCAACACTGAAGCTTTCTTT.

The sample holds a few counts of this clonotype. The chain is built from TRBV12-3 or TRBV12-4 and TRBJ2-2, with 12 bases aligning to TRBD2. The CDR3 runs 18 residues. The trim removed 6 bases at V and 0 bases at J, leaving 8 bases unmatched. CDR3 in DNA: TGTGCCAGCAGCCCTGGACTAGCGGGGAGAACGAACACCGGGGAGCTGTTTTTT. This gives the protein CASSPGLAGRTNTGELFF.

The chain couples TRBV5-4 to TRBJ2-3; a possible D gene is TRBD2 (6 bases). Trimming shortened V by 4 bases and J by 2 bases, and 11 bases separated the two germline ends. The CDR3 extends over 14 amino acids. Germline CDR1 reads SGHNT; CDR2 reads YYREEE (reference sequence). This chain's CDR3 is CASSGGLLTDTQYF. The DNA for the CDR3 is TGTGCCAGCAGCGGGGGACTCCTCACAGATACGCAGTATTTT.

The CDR3 loop reads CASSDRLREQYF. As DNA, the CDR3 is TGTGCCAGCAGTGACAGGTTACGGGAGCAGTACTTC. The chain employs TRBV6-1 and TRBJ2-7; D call uncertain. The CDR3 is made up of 12 amino acids. Germline CDR1 and CDR2: MNHNS and SASEGT. V shed 3 bases and J shed 7 bases, with 10 bases lying between them.

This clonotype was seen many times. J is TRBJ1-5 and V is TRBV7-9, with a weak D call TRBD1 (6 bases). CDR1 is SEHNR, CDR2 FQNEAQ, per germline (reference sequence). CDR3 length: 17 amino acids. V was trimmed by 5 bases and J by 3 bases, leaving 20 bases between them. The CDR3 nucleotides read TGTGCCAGCAGCGCCCATGGGCAGGGGATCTCCAATCAGCCCCAGCATTTT. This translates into CASSAHGQGISNQPQHF.

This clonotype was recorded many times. The CDR3 DNA reads TGTGCCAGCAGTCTCGGGGGACCGGATAATTCACCCCTCCACTTT. This sequence encodes CASSLGGPDNSPLHF. This chain connects TRBV2 to TRBJ1-6, with D perhaps TRBD1 (5 bases). The CDR3 covers 15 residues. The germline gives CDR1 SNHLY, CDR2 FYNNEI. V was shortened by 5 bases and J by 5 bases, with 13 bases between the two germline ends.

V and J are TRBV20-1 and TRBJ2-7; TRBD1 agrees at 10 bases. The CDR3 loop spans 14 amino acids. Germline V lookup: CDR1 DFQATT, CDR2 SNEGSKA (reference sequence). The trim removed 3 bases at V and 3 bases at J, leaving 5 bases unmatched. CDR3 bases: TGCAGTGCTAGGGGGGACAGGGGTAACTACGAGCAGTACTTC. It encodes CSARGDRGNYEQYF.

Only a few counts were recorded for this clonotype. CDR3 sequence: CASSSQGGETQYF. CDR3 DNA sequence: TGTGCCAGCAGCTCACAGGGGGGAGAGACCCAGTACTTC. The chain has TRBV7-3 and TRBJ2-5, with 8 positions matching TRBD1. This CDR3 spans 13 amino acids. V shed 4 bases and J 4 bases; nucleotides not matched to a gene: 2. The germline CDR1 and CDR2 sequences are SGHTA and FQGTGA.

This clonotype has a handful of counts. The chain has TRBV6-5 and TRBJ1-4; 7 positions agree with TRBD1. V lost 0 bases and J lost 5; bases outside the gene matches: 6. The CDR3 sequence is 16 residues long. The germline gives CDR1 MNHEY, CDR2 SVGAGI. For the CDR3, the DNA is TGTGCCAGCAGTTACTCGAAGGGGGCCACAAATGAAAAACTGTTTTTT. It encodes CASSYSKGATNEKLFF.

CDR3 amino acids: CASSPEGHSNQPQHF. The CDR3 nucleotides are TGCGCCAGCAGCCCTGAGGGGCATAGCAATCAGCCCCAGCATTTT. The chain combines TRBV5-1 with TRBJ1-5; weak D call: TRBD1 (5 bases). V lost 4 bases and J 0 bases, leaving 11 bases between the germline ends. CDR3 length equals 15 residues. The germline CDR1 and CDR2 sequences are SGHRS and YFSETQ.

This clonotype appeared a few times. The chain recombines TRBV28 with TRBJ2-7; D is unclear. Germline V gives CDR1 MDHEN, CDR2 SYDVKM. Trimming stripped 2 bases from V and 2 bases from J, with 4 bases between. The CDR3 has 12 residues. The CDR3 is CASSLATYEQYF. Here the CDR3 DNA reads TGTGCCAGCAGTTTAGCGACCTACGAGCAGTACTTC.

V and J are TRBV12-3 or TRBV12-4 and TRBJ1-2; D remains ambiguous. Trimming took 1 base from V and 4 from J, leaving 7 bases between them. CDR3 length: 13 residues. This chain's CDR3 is CASSLGNGYGYTF. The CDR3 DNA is TGTGCCAGCAGTTTAGGGAATGGCTATGGCTACACCTTC.

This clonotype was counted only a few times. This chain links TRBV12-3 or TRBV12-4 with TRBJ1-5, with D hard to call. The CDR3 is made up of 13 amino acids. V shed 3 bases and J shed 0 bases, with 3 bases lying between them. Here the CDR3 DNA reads TGTGCCAGCAGTTTCAATAGCAATCAGCCCCAGCATTTT. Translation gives CASSFNSNQPQHF.

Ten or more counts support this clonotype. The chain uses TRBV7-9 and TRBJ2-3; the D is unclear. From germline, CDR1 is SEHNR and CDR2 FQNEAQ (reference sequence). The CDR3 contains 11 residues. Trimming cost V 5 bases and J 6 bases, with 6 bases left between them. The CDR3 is CASSPTDTQYF. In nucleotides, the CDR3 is TGTGCCAGCAGCCCAACGGATACGCAGTATTTT.

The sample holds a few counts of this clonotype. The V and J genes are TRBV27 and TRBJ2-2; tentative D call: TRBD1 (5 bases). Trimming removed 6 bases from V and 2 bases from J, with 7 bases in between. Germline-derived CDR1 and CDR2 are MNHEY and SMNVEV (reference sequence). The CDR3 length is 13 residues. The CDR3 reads CASRTDNTGELFF. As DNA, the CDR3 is TGTGCCAGCAGGACAGATAACACCGGGGAGCTGTTTTTT.